The 30 T cell receptor beta chains in this list originate from one sample, sequenced in a study of identical twins' blood T cells. TCRdb used MiXCR to reprocess the 5' RACE reads, holding one entry per CDR3 protein. The data show 350,000 to 400,000 distinct CDR3 sequences, with roughly 31% seen just once and 6.1% held by the top ten. Material for sequencing was PBMCs. These receptors came from a woman aged 18 to 55 in good health.

This clonotype was counted a few times. This sequence joins TRBV29-1 and TRBJ1-4, with D perhaps matching TRBD1 (5 bases). Germline V gene lookup returns CDR1 SQVTM and CDR2 ANQGSEA. The germline V and J ends were trimmed by 5 bases and 7 bases, with 14 bases remaining between them. This CDR3 contains 13 residues. The CDR3 DNA reads TGCAGCGTTAAAACAGGATTGAGTGAAAAACTGTTTTTT. Its protein is CSVKTGLSEKLFF.

The V gene is TRBV29-1, the J gene TRBJ1-1; 8 nucleotides agree with TRBD1. Per the germline V gene, CDR1 is SQVTM and CDR2 is ANQGSEA. The CDR3 has 14 residues. V dropped 6 bases and J dropped 5; count of bases not matched to a gene: 11. The CDR3 here is CSVETRGQGTEAFF. CDR3 nucleotide sequence: TGCAGCGTCGAGACCAGGGGGCAAGGTACTGAAGCTTTCTTT.

This chain joins TRBV14 and TRBJ2-7, with D unresolved. V dropped 4 bases and J dropped 6 bases, with 13 bases sitting between them. The germline CDR1 and CDR2 sequences are SGHDN and FVKESK. The CDR3 covers 13 residues. This CDR3 reads CASSRLTIVEQYF. CDR3 DNA: TGTGCCAGCAGCCGTCTAACGATTGTCGAGCAGTACTTC.

This clonotype turned up a few times. The J gene is TRBJ2-2, the V gene TRBV20-1; D is uncertain. V was shortened by 3 bases and J by 5 bases, with 10 bases between the two germline ends. Germline lookup yields CDR1 DFQATT and CDR2 SNEGSKA (reference sequence). The CDR3 runs 13 residues. The CDR3 DNA follows: TGCAGTGCTAGGTTTCATGGGACCGGGGAGCTGTTTTTT. This codes for CSARFHGTGELFF.

This clonotype occurred a few times. The CDR3 coding sequence is TGTGCCAGCAGCTTAGCGGCTAGCGGAGAAGTTAGGCAGTTCTTC. Protein: CASSLAASGEVRQFF. The chain carries TRBV7-9 and TRBJ2-1, with TRBD2 matching 7 bases. Germline V gives CDR1 SEHNR, CDR2 FQNEAQ (reference sequence). CDR3 length equals 15 residues. The trim removed 0 bases at V and 12 bases at J, leaving 11 bases unmatched.

The rearrangement uses TRBV20-1 and TRBJ1-2; a possible D gene is TRBD1 (6 bases). This CDR3 spans 13 amino acids. Trimming removed 3 bases from V and 7 bases from J, with 15 bases in between. The V gene's germline CDR1 is DFQATT and CDR2 SNEGSKA (reference sequence). The CDR3 spells CSARGDLGGGYTF. The CDR3 nucleotides read TGCAGTGCTAGGGGTGATTTAGGGGGTGGCTACACCTTC.

The CDR3 protein is CSVQGLAKNIQYF. The CDR3 nucleotides read TGCAGCGTCCAGGGGCTAGCCAAAAACATTCAGTACTTC. The gene calls are TRBV29-1 and TRBJ2-4; a possible D gene is TRBD1 (6 bases). The CDR3 has 13 amino acids. CDR1 is SQVTM and CDR2 is ANQGSEA in the germline V gene. Trimming took off 6 bases at V and 0 bases at J, with 9 bases between the two ends.

The rearrangement links TRBV20-1 to TRBJ2-1, with 9 bases aligning to TRBD2. Losses at the gene ends were 0 bases for V and 7 bases for J; bases not matched to a gene: 7. The germline CDR1 and CDR2 sequences are DFQATT and SNEGSKA (reference sequence). The CDR3 totals 15 residues. CDR3 nucleotide sequence: TGCAGTGCTAGAGACGGGACTAGCTCCCGGAATGAGCAGTTCTTC. It encodes CSARDGTSSRNEQFF.

This chain links TRBV30 with TRBJ2-1; 9 bases map to TRBD1. The CDR3 spans 14 residues. Looked up from germline, CDR1 is GTSNPN and CDR2 is SVGIG (reference sequence). V dropped 7 bases and J dropped 9; count of bases not matched to a gene: 13. The CDR3 protein is CASPPGTGISEQFF. In nucleotides, the CDR3 is TGTGCCTCTCCCCCCGGGACAGGGATTAGTGAGCAGTTCTTC.

In the case of this clonotype: No conserved phenylalanine or tryptophan ends this CDR3, so it is likely a read error. This chain links TRBV29-1 with TRBJ1-2; 8 bases fit TRBD1. This CDR3 spans 13 amino acids. CDR1 and CDR2 from the germline V gene are SQVTM and ANQGSEA. CDR3 nucleotides: TGCAGCGCAGCGGGACAGGAAAACTGTGGCTACACCTCC. Translation: CSAAGQENCGYTS.

V usage is TRBV3-1 and J usage is TRBJ2-1; 12 positions agree with TRBD2. Germline V gene sequence: CDR1 LGHDT, CDR2 YNNKEL (reference sequence). This CDR3 has 17 residues. After removal of 0 bases from V and 5 bases from J, the junction contained 5 bases not matched to a gene. The CDR3 DNA sequence: TGTGCCAGCAGCCAAGACCGACTAGCGGGGGTGAACAATGAGCAGTTCTTC. This sequence encodes CASSQDRLAGVNNEQFF.

The rearrangement links TRBV7-9 to TRBJ1-3; TRBD1 might be the D (6 bases). The V and J ends lost 5 bases and 4 bases respectively, with 15 bases between them. Germline V gives CDR1 SEHNR, CDR2 FQNEAQ (reference sequence). The CDR3 consists of 15 residues. CDR3 region: CASSRPTGWGNTIYF. CDR3 sequence (DNA): TGTGCCAGCAGCAGACCGACAGGTTGGGGAAACACCATATATTTT.

This clonotype turned up a few times. The rearrangement joins TRBV5-1 to TRBJ1-6, with 12 bases that match TRBD1. From germline, CDR1 is SGHRS and CDR2 YFSETQ. The CDR3 is made up of 15 amino acids. The junction had 5 bases not matched to a gene; V was cut back by 6 bases and J by 7 bases. The CDR3 is CASTSGQGANSPLHF. The CDR3 DNA follows: TGCGCCAGCACCTCGGGACAGGGGGCAAATTCACCCCTCCACTTT.

The chain has TRBV6-1 and TRBJ2-3; D remains unclear. This CDR3 is built from 13 residues. V shed 1 base and J shed 6 bases, with 8 bases lying between them. Germline V CDR1 and CDR2: MNHNS, SASEGT. The CDR3 spells CASSEVGSDTQYF. CDR3 nucleotide sequence: TGTGCCAGCAGTGAAGTAGGGTCTGATACGCAGTATTTT.

Worth noting for this clonotype: This sequence may be a read error, since a much larger clone differs from it by one base. The chain has TRBV6-6 and TRBJ1-1; the D gene is possibly TRBD1 (6 bases). Germline V CDR1 and CDR2: MNHNY, SVGAGI (reference sequence). Between the trimmed V and J ends, which lost 7 bases and 3 bases, there was a span of 21 bases. This CDR3 has 16 residues. DNA for the CDR3: TGTGCCAGCAACTCCGGGACAACGAGAGTTGACACTGAAGCTTTCTTT. This sequence encodes CASNSGTTRVDTEAFF.

J is TRBJ2-7 and V is TRBV27; TRBD2 might be the D (6 bases). The germline V gene has CDR1 MNHEY and CDR2 SMNVEV (reference sequence). Trimming removed 2 bases from V and 4 bases from J, with 12 bases in between. The CDR3 extends over 14 amino acids. CDR3 sequence (DNA): TGTGCCAGCAGTTTAGGGTCTAGCGCATACGAGCAGTACTTC. Translated, it gives CASSLGSSAYEQYF.

The table lists this clonotype with a few counts. This chain connects TRBV20-1 to TRBJ2-1; D is unclear. The CDR3 totals 16 residues. Looked up from germline, CDR1 is DFQATT and CDR2 is SNEGSKA (reference sequence). The germline V and J ends were trimmed by 3 bases and 7 bases, with 22 bases remaining between them. As DNA, the CDR3 is TGCAGTGCTAGCGGGTCCCTAACAACGGTGGAAAATGAGCAGTTCTTC. Amino acids: CSASGSLTTVENEQFF.

The chain employs TRBV4-1 and TRBJ2-1; 12 nucleotides align to TRBD2. The CDR3 totals 15 residues. Unmatched junction bases numbered 11, after V lost 2 bases and J lost 15 bases. Germline V gene lookup returns CDR1 MGHRA and CDR2 YSYEKL. CDR3 sequence (DNA): TGCGCCAGCAGCCAAATCCTTCTAGCGGGAGGGCAACCGTTCTTC. Translated: CASSQILLAGGQPFF.

This chain connects TRBV12-3 or TRBV12-4 to TRBJ2-7; D is perhaps TRBD1 (5 bases). The CDR3 contains 15 residues. Trimming took 7 bases from V and 2 from J, leaving 18 bases between them. CDR3 sequence reads: CASTTSRALPYEQYF. DNA of the CDR3: TGTGCCAGCACCACCTCCAGGGCCCTCCCCTACGAGCAGTACTTC.

This clonotype was found a few times. This rearrangement joins TRBV7-9 to TRBJ1-6; 11 bases line up with TRBD1. CDR3 length: 17 amino acids. Trimming took 3 bases from V and 0 from J; bases not matched to a gene: 1. Germline assignment: CDR1 SEHNR and CDR2 FQNEAQ (reference sequence). DNA for the CDR3: TGTGCCAGCAGCTTTGGGACAGGGGGCTCCTATAATTCACCCCTCCACTTT. This encodes CASSFGTGGSYNSPLHF.

This clonotype occurred a few times. J is TRBJ1-5 and V is TRBV20-1; D remains unclear. CDR1 and CDR2 from the germline V gene are DFQATT and SNEGSKA (reference sequence). The length of the CDR3 is 12 residues. The germline V and J ends were trimmed by 3 bases and 4 bases, with 7 bases remaining between them. The CDR3 sequence is CSASGLNQPQHF. The DNA of the CDR3 is TGCAGTGCTAGCGGACTTAATCAGCCCCAGCATTTT.

Ten or more counts support this clonotype. The CDR3 DNA sequence: TGTGCCAGCTCACCCACAGCCAACAGCGCTGAAGCTTTCTTT. Amino acid sequence: CASSPTANSAEAFF. This sequence joins TRBV18 and TRBJ1-1, with no clear D. Trimming took off 3 bases at V and 6 bases at J, with 14 bases between the two ends. Germline CDR1 and CDR2: KGHSH and LQKENI. The CDR3 is made up of 14 amino acids.

This clonotype was detected only a few times. V is TRBV14 and J is TRBJ1-1; a possible D gene is TRBD1 (6 bases). V was shortened by 4 bases and J by 3 bases, with 18 bases between the two germline ends. The CDR3 sequence is 16 residues long. CDR1 is SGHDN, CDR2 FVKESK, per germline. CDR3 amino acids: CASSRLFRGGDTEAFF. Here the CDR3 DNA reads TGTGCCAGCAGCCGCCTTTTTCGCGGGGGCGACACTGAAGCTTTCTTT. The entire variable domain, with the rest obtained from reference TRBV14 and TRBJ1-1, is as follows: EAGVTQFPSHSVIEKGQTVTLRCDPISGHDNLYWYRRVMGKEIKFLLHFVKESKQDESGMPNNRFLAERTGGTYSTLKVQPAELEDSGVYFCASSRLFRGGDTEAFFGQGTRLTVV.

The chain links TRBV7-8 to TRBJ2-1, with D possibly matching TRBD1 (6 bases). Germline values: CDR1 SGHVS, CDR2 FQNEAQ. With 5 bases removed from V and 7 bases from J, the gap between germline ends came to 18 bases. This CDR3 contains 15 residues. The CDR3 nucleotides are TGTGCCAGCAGCCCGTGGGGGCGATTTGAAAATGAGCAGTTCTTC. Its translation is CASSPWGRFENEQFF.

This clonotype was seen only a few times. This chain joins TRBV6-6 and TRBJ2-7; D is uncertain. V gave up 6 bases and J gave up 3 bases, with 15 bases separating them. This CDR3 has 14 residues. The germline gives CDR1 MNHNY, CDR2 SVGAGI (reference sequence). CDR3 residues: CASSLVQPFYEQYF. The DNA for the CDR3 is TGTGCCAGCAGCCTCGTCCAGCCCTTCTACGAGCAGTACTTC.

In the case of this clonotype: A read error may produce the germline difference seen at one junction end. The chain joins TRBV12-3 or TRBV12-4 to TRBJ1-3; D unresolved. CDR3 length: 14 residues. The CDR3 reads CASSFSSSGDTIYF. The CDR3 DNA is TGTGCCAGCAGTTTCTCCAGCTCTGGAGACACCATATATTTT.

This clonotype has just a few counts. The rearrangement links TRBV19 to TRBJ1-2; D gene ambiguous. The length of the CDR3 is 12 residues. The ends were cut back, 3 bases at V and 8 bases at J, with 10 bases in the middle. CDR1 and CDR2 from the germline V gene are LNHDA and SQIVND (reference sequence). For the CDR3, the DNA is TGTGCCAGTAGTATGATCGAGGGAGGCTACACCTTC. Translated: CASSMIEGGYTF.

This clonotype came up many times. This chain connects TRBV29-1 to TRBJ2-1; the D is unclear. The CDR3 has 12 amino acids. Germline V lookup: CDR1 SQVTM, CDR2 ANQGSEA. Trimming left V 6 bases short and J 10 bases short, with 16 bases between. The DNA of the CDR3 is TGCAGCGTCTTGATCACATCAGGAGAGCAGTTCTTC. This codes for CSVLITSGEQFF.

The chain has TRBV10-3 and TRBJ2-7; D is undetermined. From germline, CDR1 is ENHRY and CDR2 SYGVKD. CDR3 length: 14 residues. The V gene lost 6 bases and the J gene lost 0 bases, with 12 bases spanning the gap. This chain's CDR3 is CAIRDPLDSYEQYF. The CDR3 DNA sequence: TGTGCCATCAGAGATCCCTTAGACTCCTACGAGCAGTACTTC.

As regards this clonotype: A much larger clonotype is one base distant, so this may be a read error. The CDR3 spells CSVEGRFGYGAFF. CDR3 bases: TGCAGCGTAGAGGGACGGTTTGGCTATGGAGCTTTCTTT. V usage is TRBV29-1 and J usage is TRBJ1-1; weak D call: TRBD1 (5 bases). Trimming removed 6 bases at V and 10 bases at J, with 21 bases between. The germline CDR1 and CDR2 sequences are SQVTM and ANQGSEA. The CDR3 is 13 amino acids.